The 17 T cell receptor beta chains below were found in one sample sequenced in a study of blood T cells in healthy people across ages. With a J-beta primer mix and a sample-barcoded 5' primer, a second PCR ran about 7 to 12 cycles. TCRdb re-derived calls from the 5' RACE reads in MiXCR, one entry per CDR3 protein. Of hundreds of thousands of distinct CDR3 sequences listed, around a fifth were seen once; the top ten hold approximately 20%. The sample was blood. The receptors were gathered from a man in his 70s in good health.

This clonotype was found a few times. The rearrangement uses TRBV7-2 and TRBJ2-1; 10 bases fit TRBD2. The CDR3 totals 14 residues. The junction had 3 bases not matched to a gene; V was cut back by 10 bases and J by 0 bases. Germline V gene data show CDR1 as SGHTA and CDR2 as FQGNSA. The CDR3 reads CANKREGSYNEQFF. The CDR3 bases are TGTGCCAACAAGCGGGAGGGCTCCTACAATGAGCAGTTCTTC. The whole variable domain, filled in from reference TRBV7-2 and TRBJ2-1, reads GAGVSQSPSNKVTEKGKDVELRCDPISGHTALYWYRQSLGQGLEFLIYFQGNSAPDKSGLPSDRFSAERTGGSVSTLTIQRTQQEDSAVYLCANKREGSYNEQFFGPGTRLTVL.

The rearrangement joins TRBV29-1 to TRBJ1-1; D not certain. This CDR3 has 13 residues. Germline CDR1 and CDR2: SQVTM and ANQGSEA. Trimming left V 0 bases short and J 1 base short, with 6 bases between. DNA of the CDR3: TGCAGCGTTGAAGAAGTCCAGAACACTGAAGCTTTCTTT. It encodes CSVEEVQNTEAFF.

This clonotype showed up just a few times. The J gene is TRBJ2-6, the V gene TRBV28; D not resolved. Per germline, CDR1 MDHEN and CDR2 SYDVKM. Trimming stripped 9 bases from V and 0 bases from J, with 12 bases between. The CDR3 sequence is 15 residues long. The CDR3 sequence is CASNPSDSGANVLTF. The CDR3 DNA is TGTGCCAGTAACCCTTCAGACTCTGGGGCCAACGTCCTGACTTTC.

The V gene is TRBV9, the J gene TRBJ2-3; D tentatively fits TRBD1 or TRBD2 (5 bases each). Trimming removed 0 bases from V and 4 bases from J, with 12 bases in between. The CDR3 is 15 amino acids. Germline CDR1 is SGDLS and CDR2 is YYNGEE. The CDR3 loop is CASSVASVGADTQYF. CDR3 DNA: TGTGCCAGCAGCGTAGCTAGTGTGGGGGCAGATACGCAGTATTTT.

The CDR3: CASSFPGQDRSDTQYF. CDR3 nucleotides: TGTGCCAGCAGCTTTCCGGGACAGGATAGGTCAGATACGCAGTATTTT. This rearrangement joins TRBV7-2 to TRBJ2-3; TRBD1 aligns across 8 bases. The CDR3 contains 16 residues. Germline V lookup: CDR1 SGHTA, CDR2 FQGNSA. The V and J ends lost 3 bases and 4 bases, in that order; junction bases with no gene match: 9.

Notes on this clonotype: Compared with germline, one end of the junction differs, possibly owing to a read error. The chain employs TRBV7-9 and TRBJ2-3, with D perhaps matching TRBD2 (6 bases). The CDR3 runs to 15 residues. Germline V gene data show CDR1 as SEHNR and CDR2 as FQNEAQ (reference sequence). This chain's CDR3 is CASRPPGVGTDTQYF. The DNA for the CDR3 is TGTGCCAGCAGACCGCCGGGGGTCGGCACAGACACGCAGTATTTT. The full variable domain, its missing parts supplied by reference TRBV7-9 and TRBJ2-3, is DTGVSQNPRHKITKRGQNVTFRCDPISEHNRLYWYRQTLGQGPEFLTYFQNEAQLEKSRLLSDRFSAERPKGSFSTLEIQRTEQGDSAMYLCASRPPGVGTDTQYFGPGTRLTVL.

The table lists this clonotype with a few counts. The genes are TRBV9 and TRBJ2-1; TRBD2 aligns across 9 bases. Germline loops: CDR1 SGDLS, CDR2 YYNGEE. This CDR3 is 16 amino acids long. With V trimmed by 0 bases and J by 4 bases, 5 bases remained unmatched. In DNA, the CDR3 is TGTGCCAGCAGCGTAGCGGCTAGCGGGACTTACAATGAGCAGTTCTTC. It yields the protein CASSVAASGTYNEQFF.

This clonotype appeared many times. This chain connects TRBV12-3 or TRBV12-4 to TRBJ2-3; D is ambiguous. The V gene lost 6 bases and the J gene lost 11 bases, with 15 bases spanning the gap. The CDR3 consists of 12 residues. The CDR3 spells CASRPELFMQYF. For the CDR3, the DNA is TGTGCCAGCAGACCAGAACTGTTTATGCAGTATTTT.

CDR3 in DNA: TGTGCCACTAGAGCCGGGACATCGGATGAGCAGTTCTTC. This sequence encodes CATRAGTSDEQFF. The chain links TRBV24-1 to TRBJ2-1, with a weak D call TRBD1 (6 bases). The V gene lost 10 bases and the J gene lost 8 bases, with 17 bases spanning the gap. Germline CDR1 is KGHDR and CDR2 is SFDVKD. The CDR3 length is 13 residues.

This chain connects TRBV15 to TRBJ2-1; TRBD2 matches 9 bases. This CDR3 region has 18 residues. V lost 1 base and J lost 2; bases outside the gene matches: 9. Germline loops: CDR1 LNHNV, CDR2 YYDKDF (reference sequence). CDR3 DNA sequence: TGTGCCACCAGCAGAGGCTATGGGCGGGGGGGCCCCTACAATGAGCAGTTCTTC. This codes for CATSRGYGRGGPYNEQFF.

The sample holds a few counts of this clonotype. The V call is TRBV12-3 or TRBV12-4, the J call TRBJ2-3, with a weak D call TRBD2 (6 bases). The V end lost 1 base, the J end lost 4 bases, and 15 bases lay between the germline ends. The CDR3 is made up of 16 amino acids. The CDR3 protein is CASSLGTLAAPDTQYF. The CDR3 bases are TGTGCCAGCAGTTTAGGCACACTAGCTGCTCCAGATACGCAGTATTTT.

This clonotype came up a few times. The rearrangement uses TRBV19 and TRBJ1-5; D unclear. Between the trimmed V and J ends, which lost 5 bases and 4 bases, there was a span of 12 bases. The CDR3 runs to 14 residues. Germline values: CDR1 LNHDA, CDR2 SQIVND (reference sequence). CDR3: CASSAAVGNQPQHF. The CDR3, as DNA: TGTGCCAGTAGTGCAGCAGTCGGAAATCAGCCCCAGCATTTT.

This sequence joins TRBV14 and TRBJ1-6, with D uncertain. V was clipped by 0 bases and J by 4 bases, with 7 bases between them. The CDR3 is 15 amino acids. Germline-derived CDR1 and CDR2 are SGHDN and FVKESK. The CDR3 coding sequence is TGTGCCAGCAGCCAAGAAGGGAGGTATAATTCACCCCTCCACTTT. Translated: CASSQEGRYNSPLHF.

This clonotype was seen just once. The chain has TRBV12-3 or TRBV12-4 and TRBJ2-3, with D maybe TRBD2 (6 bases). Trimming left V 6 bases short and J 6 bases short, with 10 bases between. The CDR3 length is 12 residues. As DNA, the CDR3 is TGTGCCAGCAGATTTGGGGGGGATACGCAGTATTTT. Protein: CASRFGGDTQYF.

This clonotype was seen a few times. The chain recombines TRBV10-2 with TRBJ2-7, with D perhaps matching TRBD1 (6 bases). Germline CDR1 WSHSY, CDR2 SAAADI. This CDR3 has 15 amino acids. Trimming removed 1 base from V and 6 bases from J, with 16 bases in between. CDR3 nucleotides: TGCGCCAGCAGTGAGTGGAGTGACAGGCCCGTCGAGCAGTACTTC. Its translation: CASSEWSDRPVEQYF.

CDR3 sequence (DNA): TGTGCCAGCACCCGACCGGGACCAAACAATGAGCAGTTCTTC. Amino acids: CASTRPGPNNEQFF. The chain employs TRBV6-5 and TRBJ2-1, with D perhaps assigned TRBD1 or TRBD2 (5 bases each). V lost 7 bases and J 5 bases, leaving 15 bases between the germline ends. Germline V gene data show CDR1 as MNHEY and CDR2 as SVGAGI. The CDR3 loop spans 14 amino acids.

This clonotype was seen a few times. J is TRBJ2-4 and V is TRBV12-3 or TRBV12-4; the match to TRBD1 covers 7 bases. The length of the CDR3 is 12 residues. J was trimmed by 8 bases and V by 6 bases; bases with no gene match: 4. Written as DNA, the CDR3 is TGTGCCAGCAGGGGACAGTACTACATTCAGTACTTC. It yields the protein CASRGQYYIQYF.